Listed below are T cell receptor beta chains from one sample, sequenced in a study of human T cells and chemical hapten exposure. Each CDR3 protein is one row after TCRdb ran MiXCR on the RACE reads. The data hold over 55,000 distinct CDR3 sequences, with over 8.5% observed a single time. This specimen consisted of whole blood, obtained in connection with sensitization to the hapten diphenylcyclopropenone (DPC). The receptors come from a woman between 50 and 59 years old with alopecia areata. Some clones in this sample may be carry-over from other donors' samples. Both conserved end residues are part of each CDR3. The D gene is left open where the match is weak. Part of the rows lack a size; the others show once, few, many or a class for expanded clones.

clone_size	v_call	j_call	d_call	cdr3_aa	cdr3_nt
few	TRBV7-6	TRBJ2-1	TRBD2	CASSRLPVSGGSYNEQFF	TGTGCCAGCAGCCGCCTGCCCGTCAGCGGGGGGTCCTACAATGAGCAGTTCTTC
many	TRBV7-8	TRBJ1-1	-	CASSAGTGDTEAFF	TGTGCCAGCAGCGCAGGGACGGGGGACACTGAAGCTTTCTTT
few	TRBV28	TRBJ1-2	-	CASWRGGSYGYTF	TGTGCCAGCTGGAGGGGGGGTAGCTATGGCTACACCTTC
-	TRBV11-2	TRBJ2-7	-	CASSFGQEPYEQYF	TGTGCCAGCAGCTTCGGCCAAGAACCCTACGAGCAGTACTTC
few	TRBV28	TRBJ1-2	TRBD1	CASSLAGDRVYGYTF	TGTGCCAGCAGTTTGGCCGGGGACAGGGTCTATGGCTACACCTTC
few	TRBV5-1	TRBJ2-5	TRBD1	CASSLVGQGILETQYF	TGCGCCAGCAGCTTGGTTGGACAGGGGATTTTGGAGACCCAGTACTTC
few	TRBV9	TRBJ2-6	-	CASSVRFSGANVLTF	TGTGCCAGCAGCGTAAGGTTTTCTGGGGCCAACGTCCTGACTTTC
many	TRBV11-2	TRBJ2-1	TRBD2	CASSLDTLAGLYNEQFF	TGTGCCAGCAGCTTAGATACCCTAGCGGGGCTCTACAATGAGCAGTTCTTC
few	TRBV27	TRBJ2-5	-	CASSLSWAETQYF	TGTGCCAGCAGTTTATCGTGGGCAGAGACCCAGTACTTC
many	TRBV28	TRBJ1-6	-	CASSLGGTTSGSPLHF	TGTGCCAGCAGTTTAGGAGGGACCACCTCTGGTTCACCCCTCCACTTT
few	TRBV20-1	TRBJ2-1	-	CSAGPGEGAFF	TGCAGTGCTGGACCGGGAGAGGGTGCGTTCTTC
-	TRBV7-9	TRBJ2-1	TRBD2	CASSLGPGLAGDEQFF	TGTGCCAGCAGCTTAGGACCGGGACTAGCGGGAGATGAGCAGTTCTTC
many	TRBV6-4	TRBJ1-1	-	CASSGTANTEAFF	TGTGCCAGCAGTGGAACAGCGAACACTGAAGCTTTCTTT
many	TRBV7-4	TRBJ2-4	-	CASTPRRDIPTNIQYF	TGTGCCAGCACCCCACGGCGGGACATCCCAACAAACATTCAGTACTTC
many	TRBV6-5	TRBJ1-2	TRBD1	CASSYSPTGSNYGYTF	TGTGCCAGCAGTTACTCCCCGACAGGGTCTAACTATGGCTACACCTTC
many	TRBV28	TRBJ2-2	-	CASTFPGGGELFF	TGTGCCAGCACTTTTCCCGGGGGAGGGGAGCTGTTTTTT
few	TRBV6-2/TRBV6-3	TRBJ2-4	TRBD1	CASSYSTGVGNIQYF	TGTGCCAGCAGTTACTCGACAGGGGTCGGCAACATTCAGTACTTC
few	TRBV7-2	TRBJ2-2	TRBD1	CASSFATGLNTGELFF	TGTGCCAGCAGCTTCGCGACAGGGCTTAACACCGGGGAGCTGTTTTTT
once	TRBV2	TRBJ2-5	-	CASSEGSETQYF	TGTGCCAGCAGTGAAGGGTCGGAGACCCAGTACTTC
few	TRBV7-2	TRBJ2-3	TRBD2	CASSLVAGGRGTDTQYF	TGTGCCAGCAGCTTAGTAGCGGGAGGGAGGGGCACAGATACGCAGTATTTT
-	TRBV7-2	TRBJ2-6	-	CASGTGSSGANVLTF	TGTGCCAGCGGAACAGGGAGCTCTGGGGCCAACGTCCTGACTTTC
-	TRBV28	TRBJ2-2	-	CASGRDTGELFF	TGTGCCAGCGGACGGGACACCGGGGAGCTGTTTTTT
many	TRBV14	TRBJ1-2	-	CASSQLYSYGYTF	TGTGCCAGCAGCCAATTATACAGCTATGGCTACACCTTC
many	TRBV11-2	TRBJ2-1	TRBD2	CASSLGTSGRALGNEQFF	TGTGCCAGCAGCTTAGGGACTAGCGGGAGGGCCTTGGGGAATGAGCAGTTCTTC
many	TRBV7-2	TRBJ2-6	-	CASNPRGGGGANVLTF	TGTGCCAGCAACCCTAGGGGTGGTGGTGGGGCCAACGTCCTGACTTTC
-	TRBV12-3/TRBV12-4	TRBJ2-1	-	CASSLYRYNEQFF	TGTGCCAGCAGTTTGTACAGATACAATGAGCAGTTCTTC
many	TRBV28	TRBJ1-2	-	CASSSYRVKGVNYGYTF	TGTGCCAGCAGTTCCTACAGAGTCAAAGGTGTCAACTATGGCTACACCTTC
many	TRBV5-1	TRBJ1-5	-	CASSRGDRNQPQHF	TGCGCCAGCAGCCGAGGGGACCGGAATCAGCCCCAGCATTTT
-	TRBV7-9	TRBJ1-6	-	CASSLSPTLHF	TGTGCCAGCAGCTTAAGTCCGACCCTCCACTTT
-	TRBV7-9	TRBJ2-7	TRBD2	CASSLLAGTYEQYF	TGTGCCAGCAGCTTGCTAGCGGGGACCTACGAGCAGTACTTC
few	TRBV20-1	TRBJ2-1	-	CSARLWDNEQFF	TGCAGTGCTAGACTCTGGGACAATGAGCAGTTCTTC
-	TRBV6-5	TRBJ2-3	-	CASSYGLAYSTDTQYF	TGTGCCAGCAGTTACGGGCTAGCCTACAGCACAGATACGCAGTATTTT
-	TRBV4-1	TRBJ2-5	TRBD1	CASSQDGAGGLLETQYF	TGCGCCAGCAGCCAAGATGGGGCAGGGGGCCTTTTAGAGACCCAGTACTTC
-	TRBV6-5	TRBJ1-2	-	CASSYGGTIYGYTF	TGTGCCAGCAGTTACGGAGGGACAATCTATGGCTACACCTTC
many	TRBV20-1	TRBJ1-1	-	CSARAWTFPRQDTTEAFF	TGCAGTGCTAGAGCCTGGACCTTCCCTAGACAAGATACCACTGAAGCTTTCTTT
-	TRBV28	TRBJ1-1	-	CASSYTKAFF	TGTGCCAGCAGTTACACAAAAGCTTTCTTT
few	TRBV6-2/TRBV6-3	TRBJ2-5	TRBD2	CASSSGGLRQTQYF	TGTGCCAGCAGTAGCGGGGGGCTCCGGCAGACCCAGTACTTC
many	TRBV28	TRBJ2-5	TRBD2	CASMIGLAQETQYF	TGTGCCAGCATGATAGGACTAGCTCAAGAGACCCAGTACTTC
few	TRBV5-4	TRBJ2-1	TRBD2	CASSFRLAGSNEQFF	TGTGCCAGCAGCTTTAGGCTAGCGGGGTCCAATGAGCAGTTCTTC
-	TRBV7-2	TRBJ2-2	-	CASSLVGANTGELFF	TGTGCCAGCAGCTTAGTTGGGGCCAACACCGGGGAGCTGTTTTTT
many	TRBV11-2	TRBJ2-5	TRBD2	CASIHFGAGAGQETQYF	TGTGCCAGCATTCACTTCGGAGCGGGGGCAGGCCAAGAGACCCAGTACTTC
many	TRBV18	TRBJ2-3	-	CASSPEGGLKIVTQYF	TGTGCCAGCTCACCAGAAGGGGGACTAAAGATCGTTACGCAGTATTTT
-	TRBV7-6	TRBJ1-5	-	CASSLGQHQPQHF	TGTGCCAGCAGCTTGGGACAACATCAGCCCCAGCATTTT
-	TRBV29-1	TRBJ2-5	-	CSVEDSTEYQETQYF	TGCAGCGTTGAAGATTCGACAGAATACCAAGAGACCCAGTACTTC
-	TRBV7-2	TRBJ2-7	-	CASSLSTGPYEQYF	TGTGCCAGCAGCTTATCGACAGGACCCTACGAGCAGTACTTC
-	TRBV6-2/TRBV6-3	TRBJ2-3	-	CASSYSRTHTDTQYF	TGTGCCAGCAGTTACTCTCGGACTCACACAGATACGCAGTATTTT
many	TRBV5-5	TRBJ2-3	-	CASSLIPRDPSTDTQYF	TGTGCCAGCAGCTTGATTCCGCGGGACCCTAGCACAGATACGCAGTATTTT
few	TRBV7-9	TRBJ2-3	-	CASSFGRFTDTQYF	TGTGCCAGCAGCTTCGGCAGGTTCACAGATACGCAGTATTTT
many	TRBV20-1	TRBJ2-7	TRBD2	CSARNPGLAGAPSYEQYF	TGCAGTGCCCGGAATCCGGGACTAGCGGGGGCCCCCTCCTACGAGCAGTACTTC
once	TRBV4-3	TRBJ2-2	-	CASSPKTSVTGELFF	TGCGCCAGCAGCCCTAAGACCTCGGTCACCGGGGAGCTGTTTTTT
-	TRBV15	TRBJ2-6	-	CATSRSSGANVLTF	TGTGCCACCAGCCGAAGCTCTGGGGCCAACGTCCTGACTTTC
many	TRBV7-6	TRBJ2-5	-	CASSSRPGGPEETQYF	TGTGCCAGCAGCTCCCGCCCAGGGGGGCCCGAGGAGACCCAGTACTTC
many	TRBV5-1	TRBJ2-7	TRBD1	CASSPAGTGFTYEQYF	TGCGCCAGCAGCCCAGCCGGGACAGGGTTCACCTACGAGCAGTACTTC